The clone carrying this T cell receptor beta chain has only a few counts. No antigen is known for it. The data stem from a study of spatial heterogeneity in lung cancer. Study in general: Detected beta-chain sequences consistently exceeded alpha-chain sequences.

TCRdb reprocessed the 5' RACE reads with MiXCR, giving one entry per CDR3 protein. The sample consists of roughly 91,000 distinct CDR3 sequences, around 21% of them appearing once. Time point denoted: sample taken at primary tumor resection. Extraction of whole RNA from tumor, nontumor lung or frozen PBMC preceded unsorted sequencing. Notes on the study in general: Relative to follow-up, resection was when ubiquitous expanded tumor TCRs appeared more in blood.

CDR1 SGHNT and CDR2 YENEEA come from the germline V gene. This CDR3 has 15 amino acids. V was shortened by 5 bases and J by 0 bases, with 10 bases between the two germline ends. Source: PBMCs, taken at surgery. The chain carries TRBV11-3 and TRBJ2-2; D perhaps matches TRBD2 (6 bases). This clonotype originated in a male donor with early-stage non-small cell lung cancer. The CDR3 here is CASSPGETNTGELFF. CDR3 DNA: TGTGCCAGCAGCCCGGGGGAGACGAACACCGGGGAGCTGTTTTTT.